This T cell receptor (beta chain) was obtained from a study of cytomegalovirus exposure and HLA in healthy donors. The repertoire was sequenced with immunoSEQ multiplex PCR; TCRdb's copy has only in-frame clones and lacks some. This table holds about 200,000 clones, 80% to 90% found once. Turning to this clone: Antigen: not known.

Study-wide points: The study labeled more than 150 TCR beta chains cytomegalovirus-associated. Among TCR sequences, most were rare, though some public TCRs appeared in many donors.

The receptor was isolated from a young woman in good health and CMV-seronegative. Sequencing was done on a sample of PBMCs.

The CDR3 protein is CASSLRGPLYGYTF. Here the CDR3 DNA reads TGTGCCAGCAGTTTAAGGGGGCCGCTCTATGGCTACACCTTC. The rearrangement joins TRBV27 to TRBJ1-2; 7 bases map to TRBD1. This CDR3 comprises 14 residues. Germline V gene sequence: CDR1 MNHEY, CDR2 SMNVEV (reference sequence). Losses at the gene ends were 2 bases for V and 4 bases for J; bases not matched to a gene: 4.